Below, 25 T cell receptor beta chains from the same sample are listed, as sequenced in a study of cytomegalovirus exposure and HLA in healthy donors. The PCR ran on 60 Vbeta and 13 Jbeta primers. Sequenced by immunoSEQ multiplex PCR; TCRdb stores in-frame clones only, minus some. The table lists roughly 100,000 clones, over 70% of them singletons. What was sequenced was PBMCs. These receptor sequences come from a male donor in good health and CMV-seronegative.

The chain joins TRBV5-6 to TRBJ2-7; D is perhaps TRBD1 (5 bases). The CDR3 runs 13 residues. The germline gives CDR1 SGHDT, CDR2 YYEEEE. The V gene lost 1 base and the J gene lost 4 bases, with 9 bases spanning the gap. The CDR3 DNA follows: TGTGCCAGCAGCTTGCGACAGAAATACGAGCAGTACTTC. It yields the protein CASSLRQKYEQYF.

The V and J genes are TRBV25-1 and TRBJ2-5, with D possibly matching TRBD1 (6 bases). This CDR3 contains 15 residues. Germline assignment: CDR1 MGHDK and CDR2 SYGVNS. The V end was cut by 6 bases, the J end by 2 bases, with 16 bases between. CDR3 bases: TGTGCCAGCAGCTCCTCAGGGGCCGGTCAAGAGACCCAGTACTTC. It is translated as CASSSSGAGQETQYF.

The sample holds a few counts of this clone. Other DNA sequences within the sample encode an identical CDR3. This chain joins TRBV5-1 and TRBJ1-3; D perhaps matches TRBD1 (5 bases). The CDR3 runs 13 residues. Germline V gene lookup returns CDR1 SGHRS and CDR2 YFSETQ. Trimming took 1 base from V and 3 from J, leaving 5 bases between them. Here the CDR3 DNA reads TGCGCCAGCAGCTTGACAGGTGGAAACACCATATATTTT. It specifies CASSLTGGNTIYF.

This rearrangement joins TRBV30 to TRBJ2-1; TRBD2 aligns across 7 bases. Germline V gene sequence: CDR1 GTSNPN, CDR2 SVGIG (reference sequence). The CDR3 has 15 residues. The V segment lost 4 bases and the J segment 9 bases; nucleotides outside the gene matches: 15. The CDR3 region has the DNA TGTGCCTGGAAGGCCAACGGGAGGCTCCGAGGTGAGCAGTTCTTC. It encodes CAWKANGRLRGEQFF.

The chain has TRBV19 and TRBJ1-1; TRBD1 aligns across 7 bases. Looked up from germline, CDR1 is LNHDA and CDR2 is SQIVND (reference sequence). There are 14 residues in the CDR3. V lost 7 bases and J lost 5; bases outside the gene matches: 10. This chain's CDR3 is CASKQGSGSTEAFF. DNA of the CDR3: TGTGCCAGTAAACAGGGGAGCGGGAGTACTGAAGCTTTCTTT. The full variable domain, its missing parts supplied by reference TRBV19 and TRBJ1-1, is DGGITQSPKYLFRKEGQNVTLSCEQNLNHDAMYWYRQDPGQGLRLIYYSQIVNDFQKGDIAEGYSVSREKKESFPLTVTSAQKNPTAFYLCASKQGSGSTEAFFGQGTRLTVV.

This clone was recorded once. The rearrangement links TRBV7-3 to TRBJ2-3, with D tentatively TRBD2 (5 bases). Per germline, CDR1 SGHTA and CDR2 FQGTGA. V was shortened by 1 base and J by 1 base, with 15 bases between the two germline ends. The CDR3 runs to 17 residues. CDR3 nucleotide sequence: TGTGCCAGCAGCTTAAGAGGTGGGAGCGGAGGCACAGATACGCAGTATTTT. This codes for CASSLRGGSGGTDTQYF.

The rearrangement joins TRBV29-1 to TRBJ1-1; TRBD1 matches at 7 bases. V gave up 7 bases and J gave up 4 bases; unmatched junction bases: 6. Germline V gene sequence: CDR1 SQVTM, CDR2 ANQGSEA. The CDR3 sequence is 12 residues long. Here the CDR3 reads CSARTGVTEAFF. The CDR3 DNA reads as TGCAGCGCCAGAACAGGGGTCACTGAAGCTTTCTTT.

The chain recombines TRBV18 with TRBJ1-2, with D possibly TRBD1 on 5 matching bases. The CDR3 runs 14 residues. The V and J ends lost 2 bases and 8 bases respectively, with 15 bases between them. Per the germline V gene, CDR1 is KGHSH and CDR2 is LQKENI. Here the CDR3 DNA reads TGTGCCAGCTCACCAGACGGGGGTCCGGAAGGCTACACCTTC. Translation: CASSPDGGPEGYTF.

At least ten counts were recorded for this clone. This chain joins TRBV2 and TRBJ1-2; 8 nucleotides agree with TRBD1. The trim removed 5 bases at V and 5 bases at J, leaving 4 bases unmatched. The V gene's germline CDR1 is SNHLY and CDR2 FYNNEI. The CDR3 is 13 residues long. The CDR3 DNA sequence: TGTGCCAGCAGTCGACAGGGGAGGTATGGCTACACCTTC. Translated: CASSRQGRYGYTF.

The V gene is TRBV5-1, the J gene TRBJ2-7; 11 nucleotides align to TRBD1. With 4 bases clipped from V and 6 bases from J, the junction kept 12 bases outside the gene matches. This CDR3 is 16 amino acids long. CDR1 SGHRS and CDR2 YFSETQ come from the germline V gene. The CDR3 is CASSLGQGAYLLEQYF. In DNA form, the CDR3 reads TGCGCCAGCAGCCTCGGACAGGGGGCTTATCTTCTCGAGCAGTACTTC.

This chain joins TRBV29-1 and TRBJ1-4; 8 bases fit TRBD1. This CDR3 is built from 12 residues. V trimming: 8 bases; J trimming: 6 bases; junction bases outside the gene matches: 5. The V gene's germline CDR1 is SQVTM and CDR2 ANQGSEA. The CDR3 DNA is TGCAGCCTGCAGGGGGCAGATGAAAAACTGTTTTTT. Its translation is CSLQGADEKLFF.

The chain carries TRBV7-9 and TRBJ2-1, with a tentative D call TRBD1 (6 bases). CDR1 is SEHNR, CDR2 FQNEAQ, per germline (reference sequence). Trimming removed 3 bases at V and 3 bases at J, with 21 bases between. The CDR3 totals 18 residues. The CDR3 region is CASSLGRPGHRLYNEQFF. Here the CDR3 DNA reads TGTGCCAGCAGCTTGGGGCGGCCGGGACATCGCCTCTACAATGAGCAGTTCTTC. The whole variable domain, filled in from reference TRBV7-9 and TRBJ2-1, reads DTGVSQNPRHKITKRGQNVTFRCDPISEHNRLYWYRQTLGQGPEFLTYFQNEAQLEKSRLLSDRFSAERPKGSFSTLEIQRTEQGDSAMYLCASSLGRPGHRLYNEQFFGPGTRLTVL.

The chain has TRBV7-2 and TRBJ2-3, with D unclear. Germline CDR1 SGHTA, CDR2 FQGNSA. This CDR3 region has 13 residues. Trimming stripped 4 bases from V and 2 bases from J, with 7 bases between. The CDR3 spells CASSWAFTDTQYF. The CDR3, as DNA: TGTGCCAGCAGCTGGGCATTCACAGATACGCAGTATTTT. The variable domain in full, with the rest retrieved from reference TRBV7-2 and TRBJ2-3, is GAGVSQSPSNKVTEKGKDVELRCDPISGHTALYWYRQSLGQGLEFLIYFQGNSAPDKSGLPSDRFSAERTGGSVSTLTIQRTQQEDSAVYLCASSWAFTDTQYFGPGTRLTVL.

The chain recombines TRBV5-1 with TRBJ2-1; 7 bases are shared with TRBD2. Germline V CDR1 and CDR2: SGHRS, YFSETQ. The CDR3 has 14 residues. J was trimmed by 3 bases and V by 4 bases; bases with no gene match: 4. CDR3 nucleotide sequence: TGCGCCAGCAGCCGGGACTATATCTACAATGAGCAGTTCTTC. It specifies CASSRDYIYNEQFF.

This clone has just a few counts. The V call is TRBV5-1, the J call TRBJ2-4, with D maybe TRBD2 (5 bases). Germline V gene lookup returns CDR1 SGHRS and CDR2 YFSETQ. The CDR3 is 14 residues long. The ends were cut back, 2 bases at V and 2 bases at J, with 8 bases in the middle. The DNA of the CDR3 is TGCGCCAGCAGCTTAGAGGGATCCAAAAACATTCAGTACTTC. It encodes CASSLEGSKNIQYF.

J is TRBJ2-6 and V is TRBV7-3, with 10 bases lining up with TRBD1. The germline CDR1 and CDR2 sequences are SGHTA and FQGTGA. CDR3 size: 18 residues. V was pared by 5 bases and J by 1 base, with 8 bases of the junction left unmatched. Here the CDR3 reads CASSQGRDRGSGANVLTF. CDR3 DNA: TGTGCCAGCAGCCAAGGCCGGGACAGGGGTTCTGGGGCCAACGTCCTGACTTTC. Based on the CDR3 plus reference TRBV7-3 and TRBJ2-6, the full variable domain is GAGVSQTPSNKVTEKGKYVELRCDPISGHTALYWYRQSLGQGPEFLIYFQGTGAADDSGLPNDRFFAVRPEGSVSTLKIQRTERGDSAVYLCASSQGRDRGSGANVLTFGAGSRLTVL.

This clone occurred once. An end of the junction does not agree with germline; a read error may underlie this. The CDR3 region has the DNA TGTGCCAGCAGCCAAGATGCAACCCAGCGGACCTACACCGGGGGGCTGTTTTTT. Residues: CASSQDATQRTYTGGLFF. The rearrangement uses TRBV4-2 and TRBJ2-2; D perhaps matches TRBD2 (6 bases). The CDR3 sequence is 18 residues long. The germline V gene has CDR1 LGHNA and CDR2 YNFKEQ.

The DNA of the CDR3 is TGTGCCAGCAGCTTACCAGGGAATCAGCCCCAGCATTTT. Translation: CASSLPGNQPQHF. This chain links TRBV7-8 with TRBJ1-5; D might be TRBD1 (5 bases). Trimming pared 2 bases from V and 4 bases from J, leaving 6 bases between. Germline V gives CDR1 SGHVS, CDR2 FQNEAQ. The CDR3 is 13 residues long.

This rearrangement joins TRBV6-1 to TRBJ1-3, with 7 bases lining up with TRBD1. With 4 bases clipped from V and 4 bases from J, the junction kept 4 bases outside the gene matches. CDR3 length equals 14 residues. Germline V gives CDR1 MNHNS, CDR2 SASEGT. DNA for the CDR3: TGTGCCAGCAGTGTCGGGACAGACGGAAACACCATATATTTT. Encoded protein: CASSVGTDGNTIYF.

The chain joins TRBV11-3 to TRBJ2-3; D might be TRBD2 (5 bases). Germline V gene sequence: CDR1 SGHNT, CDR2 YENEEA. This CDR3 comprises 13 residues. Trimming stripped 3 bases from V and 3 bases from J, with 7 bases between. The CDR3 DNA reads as TGTGCCAGCAGCTTCGGGGAAACAGATACGCAGTATTTT. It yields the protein CASSFGETDTQYF.

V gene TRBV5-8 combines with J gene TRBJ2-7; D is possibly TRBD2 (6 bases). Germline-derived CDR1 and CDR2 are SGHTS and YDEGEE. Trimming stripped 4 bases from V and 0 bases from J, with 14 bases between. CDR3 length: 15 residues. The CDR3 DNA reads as TGTGCCAGCAGCCCTTGGAGGGCGGTCTCCTACGAGCAGTACTTC. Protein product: CASSPWRAVSYEQYF.

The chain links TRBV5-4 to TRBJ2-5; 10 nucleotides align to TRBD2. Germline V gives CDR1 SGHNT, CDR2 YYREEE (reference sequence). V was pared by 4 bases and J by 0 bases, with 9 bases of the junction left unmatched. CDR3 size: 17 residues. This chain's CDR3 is CASSGRTSGSYQETQYF. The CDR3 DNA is TGTGCCAGCAGCGGCCGGACTAGCGGTTCGTACCAAGAGACCCAGTACTTC. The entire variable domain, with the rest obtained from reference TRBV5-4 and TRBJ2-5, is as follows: ETGVTQSPTHLIKTRGQQVTLRCSSQSGHNTVSWYQQALGQGPQFIFQYYREEENGRGNFPPRFSGLQFPNYSSELNVNALELDDSALYLCASSGRTSGSYQETQYFGPGTRLLVL.

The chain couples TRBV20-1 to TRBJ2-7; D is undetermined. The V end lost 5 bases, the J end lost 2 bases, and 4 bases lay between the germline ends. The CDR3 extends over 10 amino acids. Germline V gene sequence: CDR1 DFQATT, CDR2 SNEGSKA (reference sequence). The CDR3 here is CSASAYEQYF. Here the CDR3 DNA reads TGCAGTGCTTCAGCCTACGAGCAGTACTTC.

CDR3 region: CASSYGTGAYEQYF. The CDR3 DNA reads TGTGCCAGCAGTTATGGGACAGGGGCCTACGAGCAGTACTTC. This chain uses TRBV27 with TRBJ2-5; the match to TRBD1 covers 10 bases. With the DNA end fitting TRBJ2-7 better, the J assignment may be wrong. CDR1 and CDR2 (germline): MNHEY, SMNVEV (reference sequence). The CDR3 length is 14 residues.

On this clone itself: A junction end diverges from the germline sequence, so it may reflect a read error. The CDR3 protein is CASSGPQRGQGPLTF. CDR3 DNA: TGTGCCAGCAGTGGCCCGCAACGGGGACAGGGGCCTCTTACGTTC. This chain links TRBV2 with TRBJ2-7; 10 nucleotides agree with TRBD1. The CDR3 has 15 residues. Per germline, CDR1 SNHLY and CDR2 FYNNEI.